In this sample, the clone carrying this T cell receptor beta chain turned up many times. Antigen unknown. TCRdb used MiXCR to reprocess the 5' RACE reads, holding one entry per CDR3 protein. This repertoire shows 300,000 or so distinct CDR3 sequences, under 9% found once; its top ten account for about 3.5%. Germline V gene sequence: CDR1 SGHKS, CDR2 YYEKEE (reference sequence). The V gene lost 0 bases and the J gene lost 8 bases, with 2 bases spanning the gap. This CDR3 is 11 amino acids long. The sample is drawn from a study of T cells after yellow fever vaccination. Study context: With SMART-Seq v4 Ultra Low Input, the fractions containing low cell numbers were prepared.

Whole-study results and caveats: In post-booster samples, most primary-vaccination clones reappeared (about 96% CD4, 75% to 90% CD8). The CD4 compartment and the CD8 compartment contained a small share of clonotypes in common. A weaker but faster secondary response was observed, peaking on day 5 versus 15.

This receptor was obtained from a man aged 18 to 29 who received the YFV17D yellow fever vaccine. This material consisted of CD4+ T cells sorted from PBMCs, taken 5 days after the yellow fever booster vaccination. The chain couples TRBV5-5 to TRBJ1-4; D not resolved. Here the CDR3 DNA reads TGTGCCAGCAGCTTGGTCGAAAAACTGTTTTTT. Protein product: CASSLVEKLFF.